The rows below give T cell receptor beta chains drawn from one sample of a study of Tregs in tolerant kidney transplant recipients. Some clones are missing from TCRdb's copy, which holds only in-frame ones; the method was immunoSEQ multiplex PCR. Of 81,000 or so clones in the sample, 90% to 95% were seen once. The material was CD4+ T cells from blood (PBMCs), obtained 24 months after the transplant. The source is a human patient who received a combined kidney and bone marrow transplant. Some T cells could come from the graft donor. Both conserved end residues are part of each CDR3. Each record gives: J gene, V gene, D gene, clone size, CDR3 DNA, CDR3 protein. The D gene is left open where the match is weak. The size of a clone is reported for some rows only, either as once, few or many, or as a class for expanded clones.

j_gene: TRBJ1-6
v_gene: TRBV4-1
d_gene: TRBD1
abundance: -
CDR3nt: TGCGCCAGCAGCCGACCCGACAGGGGGTACGCACCCCTCCACTTT
CDR3aa: CASSRPDRGYAPLHF

j_gene: TRBJ2-1
v_gene: TRBV19
d_gene: TRBD1
abundance: -
CDR3nt: TGTGCCAGTCGACAGGGGGCGCGGGATGAGCAGTTCTTC
CDR3aa: CASRQGARDEQFF

j_gene: TRBJ1-1
v_gene: TRBV7-2
d_gene: -
abundance: -
CDR3nt: TGTGCCAGCAGCTTAGCCGGTTGGCGGGGGGCGGTCGGAGCTTTCTTT
CDR3aa: CASSLAGWRGAVGAFF

j_gene: TRBJ2-3
v_gene: TRBV5-1
d_gene: TRBD2
abundance: -
CDR3nt: TGCGCCAGCAGCTTGATAACGGGGGGGATCGCCAGCACAGATACGCAGTATTTT
CDR3aa: CASSLITGGIASTDTQYF

j_gene: TRBJ2-1
v_gene: TRBV10-1
d_gene: TRBD1
abundance: -
CDR3nt: TGCGCCAGCAGTCAGGGACAGGGTGACTGGAATGAGCAGTTCTTC
CDR3aa: CASSQGQGDWNEQFF

j_gene: TRBJ2-2
v_gene: TRBV10-3
d_gene: TRBD1
abundance: few
CDR3nt: TGTGCCATCAGACCGACGGGACAGGGGATCACCGGGGAGCTGTTTTTT
CDR3aa: CAIRPTGQGITGELFF

j_gene: TRBJ1-5
v_gene: TRBV6-4
d_gene: -
abundance: -
CDR3nt: TGTGCCAGCAGGGGCCGGGAGATGGATCAGCCCCAGCATTTT
CDR3aa: CASRGREMDQPQHF

j_gene: TRBJ1-6
v_gene: TRBV5-4
d_gene: -
abundance: -
CDR3nt: TGTGCCAGCAGCTTGGGGCGGGGTAGTAATTCACCCCTCCACTTT
CDR3aa: CASSLGRGSNSPLHF

j_gene: TRBJ2-1
v_gene: TRBV5-4
d_gene: -
abundance: -
CDR3nt: TGTGCCAGCAGCATTGCTATAAGCTCCTACAATGAGCAGTTCTTC
CDR3aa: CASSIAISSYNEQFF

j_gene: TRBJ2-4
v_gene: TRBV25-1
d_gene: TRBD2
abundance: -
CDR3nt: TGTGCCAGCAGTGAAGCGGGAGAAGCCAAAAACATTCAGTACTTC
CDR3aa: CASSEAGEAKNIQYF

j_gene: TRBJ1-5
v_gene: TRBV18
d_gene: -
abundance: -
CDR3nt: TGTGCCAGCTCACCACGGCAGGGTTTCGATCAGCCCCAGCATTTT
CDR3aa: CASSPRQGFDQPQHF

j_gene: TRBJ1-6
v_gene: TRBV19
d_gene: -
abundance: -
CDR3nt: TGTGCCAGTAGCCCACCCCGGCGGGGAAGGAATTCACCCCTCCACTTT
CDR3aa: CASSPPRRGRNSPLHF

j_gene: TRBJ1-1
v_gene: TRBV7-2
d_gene: -
abundance: -
CDR3nt: TGTGCCAGCAGCTTTACCCGGACACTCAACACTGAAGCTTTCTTT
CDR3aa: CASSFTRTLNTEAFF

j_gene: TRBJ2-7
v_gene: TRBV7-8
d_gene: -
abundance: once
CDR3nt: TGTGCCAGCAGCTTAGGGGCAGGGGCCGAGCAGTACTTC
CDR3aa: CASSLGAGAEQYF

j_gene: TRBJ1-2
v_gene: TRBV6-5
d_gene: -
abundance: -
CDR3nt: TGTGCCAGCAGTTACTCGAGGACAGCATATGGCTACACCTTC
CDR3aa: CASSYSRTAYGYTF

j_gene: TRBJ1-1
v_gene: TRBV10-3
d_gene: -
abundance: -
CDR3nt: TGTGCCATCAGCGAAGGGGTGAACACTGAAGCTTTCTTT
CDR3aa: CAISEGVNTEAFF

j_gene: TRBJ1-6
v_gene: TRBV6-6
d_gene: -
abundance: -
CDR3nt: TGTGCCAGCAGTTACTCTCGGCAGGGGATCGCGCCCCTCCACTTT
CDR3aa: CASSYSRQGIAPLHF

j_gene: TRBJ1-5
v_gene: TRBV11-2
d_gene: TRBD1
abundance: -
CDR3nt: TGTGCCAGCAGCTTGGGACAGGGGCAGAATCAGCCCCAGCATTTT
CDR3aa: CASSLGQGQNQPQHF